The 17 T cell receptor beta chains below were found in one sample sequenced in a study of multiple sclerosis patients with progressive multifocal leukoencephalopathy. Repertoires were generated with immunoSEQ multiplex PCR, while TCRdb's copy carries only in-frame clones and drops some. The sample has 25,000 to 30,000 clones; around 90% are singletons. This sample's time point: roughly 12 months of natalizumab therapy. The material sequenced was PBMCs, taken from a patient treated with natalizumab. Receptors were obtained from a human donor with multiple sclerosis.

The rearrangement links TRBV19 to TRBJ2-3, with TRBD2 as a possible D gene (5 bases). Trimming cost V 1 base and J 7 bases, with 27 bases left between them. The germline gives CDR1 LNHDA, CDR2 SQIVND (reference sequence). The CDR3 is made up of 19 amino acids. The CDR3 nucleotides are TGTGCCAGTAGTATAGGGTTGCCTCGGGGAACCCTCGCCATGAATACGCAGTATTTT. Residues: CASSIGLPRGTLAMNTQYF. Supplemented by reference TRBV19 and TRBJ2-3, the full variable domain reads DGGITQSPKYLFRKEGQNVTLSCEQNLNHDAMYWYRQDPGQGLRLIYYSQIVNDFQKGDIAEGYSVSREKKESFPLTVTSAQKNPTAFYLCASSIGLPRGTLAMNTQYFGPGTRLTVL.

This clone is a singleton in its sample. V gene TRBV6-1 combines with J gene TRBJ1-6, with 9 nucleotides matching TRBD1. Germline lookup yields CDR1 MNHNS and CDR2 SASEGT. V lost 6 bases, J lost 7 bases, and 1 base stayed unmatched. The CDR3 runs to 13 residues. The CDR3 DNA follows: TGTGCCAGCAGGACAGGGGGGAATTCACCCCTCCACTTT. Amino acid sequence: CASRTGGNSPLHF.

The CDR3 here is CASSLRRDRGETQYF. The CDR3 DNA reads TGTGCCAGCAGCCTAAGGAGGGACAGGGGGGAGACCCAGTACTTC. The gene calls are TRBV7-2 and TRBJ2-5, with 11 positions matching TRBD1. The germline V gene has CDR1 SGHTA and CDR2 FQGNSA. The V and J ends lost 5 bases and 5 bases, in that order; junction bases with no gene match: 7. CDR3 length: 15 amino acids.

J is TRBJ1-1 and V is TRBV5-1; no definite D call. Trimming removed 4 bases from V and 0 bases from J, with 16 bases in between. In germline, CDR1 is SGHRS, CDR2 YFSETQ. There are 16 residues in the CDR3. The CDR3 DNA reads TGCGCCAGCAGCGAACTAGGAGGGCGCATGAACACTGAAGCTTTCTTT. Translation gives CASSELGGRMNTEAFF.

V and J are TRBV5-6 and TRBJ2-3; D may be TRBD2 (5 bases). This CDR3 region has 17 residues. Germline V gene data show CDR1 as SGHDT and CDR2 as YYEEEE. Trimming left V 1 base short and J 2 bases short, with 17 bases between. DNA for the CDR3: TGTGCCAGCAGCTTGACGTACGTCCGGGAAAACACAGATACGCAGTATTTT. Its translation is CASSLTYVRENTDTQYF.

CDR3 protein: CASSIRTGLDYGYTF. CDR3 nucleotide sequence: TGTGCCAGTAGTATAAGGACAGGGTTGGACTATGGCTACACCTTC. The chain couples TRBV19 to TRBJ1-2; 8 bases line up with TRBD1. The germline gives CDR1 LNHDA, CDR2 SQIVND (reference sequence). V gave up 2 bases and J gave up 3 bases; unmatched junction bases: 5. This CDR3 spans 15 amino acids.

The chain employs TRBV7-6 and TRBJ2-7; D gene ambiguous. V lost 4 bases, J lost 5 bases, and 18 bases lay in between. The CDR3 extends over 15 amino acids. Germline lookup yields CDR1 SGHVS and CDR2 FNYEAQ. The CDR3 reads CASSSRLGRVDEQYF. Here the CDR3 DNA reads TGTGCCAGCAGCTCCAGGCTAGGTAGGGTTGACGAGCAGTACTTC. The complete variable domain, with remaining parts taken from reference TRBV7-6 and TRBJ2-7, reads GAGVSQSPRYKVTKRGQDVALRCDPISGHVSLYWYRQALGQGPEFLTYFNYEAQQDKSGLPNDRFSAERPEGSISTLTIQRTEQRDSAMYRCASSSRLGRVDEQYFGPGTRLTVT.

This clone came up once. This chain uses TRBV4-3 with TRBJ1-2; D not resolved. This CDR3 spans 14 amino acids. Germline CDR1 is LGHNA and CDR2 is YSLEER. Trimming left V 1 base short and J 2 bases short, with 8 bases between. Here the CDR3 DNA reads TGCGCCAGCAGCCAAGTGAGGGCCAACTATGGCTACACCTTC. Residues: CASSQVRANYGYTF.

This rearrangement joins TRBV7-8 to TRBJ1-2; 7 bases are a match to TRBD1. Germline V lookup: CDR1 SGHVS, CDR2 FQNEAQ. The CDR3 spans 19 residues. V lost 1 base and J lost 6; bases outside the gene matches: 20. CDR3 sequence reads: CASSLERILQGTVLHGYTF. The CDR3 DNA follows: TGTGCCAGCAGCTTAGAGAGGATTCTACAGGGGACGGTATTGCATGGCTACACCTTC.

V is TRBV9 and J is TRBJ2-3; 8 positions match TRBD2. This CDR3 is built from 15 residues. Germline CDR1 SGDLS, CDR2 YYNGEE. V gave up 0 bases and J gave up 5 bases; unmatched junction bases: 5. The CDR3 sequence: CASSVGSGGVDTQYF. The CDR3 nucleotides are TGTGCCAGCAGCGTAGGATCCGGGGGGGTAGATACGCAGTATTTT.

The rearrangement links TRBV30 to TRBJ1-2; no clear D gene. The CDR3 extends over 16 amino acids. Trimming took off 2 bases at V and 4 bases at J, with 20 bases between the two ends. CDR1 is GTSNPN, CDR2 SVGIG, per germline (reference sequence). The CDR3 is CAWSFVQPPSIYGYTF. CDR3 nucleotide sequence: TGTGCCTGGAGTTTTGTGCAACCCCCGAGCATCTATGGCTACACCTTC.

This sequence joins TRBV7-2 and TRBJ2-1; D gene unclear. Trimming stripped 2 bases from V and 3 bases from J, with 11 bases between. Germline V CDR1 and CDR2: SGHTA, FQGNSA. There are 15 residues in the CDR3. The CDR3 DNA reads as TGTGCCAGCAGCTTAAGGGATTCCTTCTACAATGAGCAGTTCTTC. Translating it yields CASSLRDSFYNEQFF.

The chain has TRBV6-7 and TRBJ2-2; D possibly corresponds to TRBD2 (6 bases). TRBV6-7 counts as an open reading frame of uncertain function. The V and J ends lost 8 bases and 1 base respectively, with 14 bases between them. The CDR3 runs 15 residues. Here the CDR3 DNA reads TGTGCCAGCCAAACCGGGACTGTGAACACCGGGGAGCTGTTTTTT. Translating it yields CASQTGTVNTGELFF.

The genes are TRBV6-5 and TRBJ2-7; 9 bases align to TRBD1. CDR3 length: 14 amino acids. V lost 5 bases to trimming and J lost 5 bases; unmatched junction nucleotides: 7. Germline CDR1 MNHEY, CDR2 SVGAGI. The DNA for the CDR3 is TGTGCCAGCAGTCCGCGGACAGGGGCCAACGAGCAGTACTTC. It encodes CASSPRTGANEQYF.

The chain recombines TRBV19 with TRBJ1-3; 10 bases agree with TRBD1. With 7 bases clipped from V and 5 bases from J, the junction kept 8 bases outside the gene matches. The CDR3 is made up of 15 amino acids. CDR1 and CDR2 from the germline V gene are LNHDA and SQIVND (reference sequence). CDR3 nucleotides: TGTGCCAGTATTCCGGGACAGGGGTTAAGAAACACCATATATTTT. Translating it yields CASIPGQGLRNTIYF.

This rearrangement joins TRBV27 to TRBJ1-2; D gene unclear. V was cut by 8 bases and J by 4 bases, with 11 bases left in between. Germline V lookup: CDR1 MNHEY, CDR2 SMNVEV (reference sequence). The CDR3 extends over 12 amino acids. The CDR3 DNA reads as TGTGCCAGCTACGACCCTGGCTATGGCTACACCTTC. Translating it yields CASYDPGYGYTF.

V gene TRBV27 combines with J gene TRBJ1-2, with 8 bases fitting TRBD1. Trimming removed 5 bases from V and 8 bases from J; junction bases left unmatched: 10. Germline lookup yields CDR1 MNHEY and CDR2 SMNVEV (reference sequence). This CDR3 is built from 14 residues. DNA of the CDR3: TGTGCCAGCAGTCCGCCCGGACAGGGAAGGGGCTACACCTTC. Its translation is CASSPPGQGRGYTF.